This paragraph covers one T cell receptor beta chain sequence. Clones were read by immunoSEQ multiplex PCR, and TCRdb kept only the in-frame ones, dropping some. The table has some 190,000 clones, under 85% seen once. During active infection, Seattle patients enrolled and were then monitored through disease. The data belong to a study of blood T cell repertoires in COVID-19. Study at large: From T cells, B-cell-depleted T cells, or PBMCs came the material, which was cDNA or gDNA.

The CDR3 is made up of 16 amino acids. V dropped 2 bases and J dropped 1; count of bases not matched to a gene: 8. In germline, CDR1 is SGHTA, CDR2 FQGTGA. The receptor was derived from a woman older than 75 with COVID-19, enrolled during active disease. The chain recombines TRBV7-3 with TRBJ2-7, with TRBD2 matching over 7 bases. The material sequenced was peripheral blood. This chain's CDR3 is CASSLDGGSRSYEQYF. In DNA form, the CDR3 reads TGTGCCAGCAGCTTAGATGGCGGGAGTAGATCCTACGAGCAGTACTTC.